This TCR beta chain was identified during a study of vaccination and CD4 T cells after COVID-19. Cultured CD4+ T cell DNA was sequenced using the Oncomine TCR Beta short-read assay. A single record per CDR3 protein comes from TCRdb applying MiXCR to the PCR reads. The table has more than 6,000 distinct CDR3 sequences, approximately 38% seen once. A word on this clonotype: Its antigen is not identified.

Germline V CDR1 and CDR2: DFQATT, SNEGSKA (reference sequence). This CDR3 contains 14 residues. Trimming shortened V by 6 bases and J by 4 bases, and 18 bases separated the two germline ends. Treatment meaning: approximately 9-day PBMC culture with coronavirus spike peptide pools or control peptides (ViraFEST assay). Investigators obtained the unexposed donor's CD4+ T cells before the COVID-19 pandemic (2011-2018). This clonotype was sampled from a human donor in good health. This chain joins TRBV20-1 and TRBJ2-5, with D perhaps matching TRBD1 (6 bases). The specimen sequenced was CD4+ T cells from blood, cultured in vitro. CDR3 coding DNA: TGCAGTGCGACATCTAGTAGGGGGTTAGAGACCCAGTACTTC. Its translation is CSATSSRGLETQYF.